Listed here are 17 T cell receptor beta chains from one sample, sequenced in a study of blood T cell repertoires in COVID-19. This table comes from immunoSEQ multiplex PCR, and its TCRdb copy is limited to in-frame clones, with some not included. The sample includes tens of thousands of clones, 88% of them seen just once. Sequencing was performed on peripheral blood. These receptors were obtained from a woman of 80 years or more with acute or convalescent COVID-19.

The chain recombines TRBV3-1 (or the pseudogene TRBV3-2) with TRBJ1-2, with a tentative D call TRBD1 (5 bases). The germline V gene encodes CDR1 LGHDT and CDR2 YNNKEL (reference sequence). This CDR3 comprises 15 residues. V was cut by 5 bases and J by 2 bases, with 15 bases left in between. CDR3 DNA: TGTGCCAGCAGCTCAAGGGCCAGGGCAAACTATGGCTACACCTTC. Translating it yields CASSSRARANYGYTF.

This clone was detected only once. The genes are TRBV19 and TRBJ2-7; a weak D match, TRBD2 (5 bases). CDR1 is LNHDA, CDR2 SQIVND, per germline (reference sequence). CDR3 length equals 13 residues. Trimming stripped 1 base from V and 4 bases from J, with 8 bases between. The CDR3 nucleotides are TGTGCCAGTAGTATAGCGGGAAATTACGAGCAGTACTTC. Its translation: CASSIAGNYEQYF.

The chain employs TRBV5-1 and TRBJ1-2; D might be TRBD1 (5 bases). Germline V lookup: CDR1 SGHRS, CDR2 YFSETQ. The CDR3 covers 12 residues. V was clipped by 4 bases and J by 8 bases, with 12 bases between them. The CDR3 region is CASSSRGYGYTF. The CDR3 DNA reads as TGCGCCAGCAGCAGTCGGGGGTACGGCTACACCTTC.

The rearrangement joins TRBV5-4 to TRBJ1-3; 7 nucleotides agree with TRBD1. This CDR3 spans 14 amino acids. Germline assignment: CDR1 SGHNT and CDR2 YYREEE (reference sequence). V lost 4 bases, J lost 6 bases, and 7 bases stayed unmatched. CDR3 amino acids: CASSRPGGVNTIYF. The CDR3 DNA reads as TGTGCCAGCAGCCGGCCAGGGGGTGTAAACACCATATATTTT.

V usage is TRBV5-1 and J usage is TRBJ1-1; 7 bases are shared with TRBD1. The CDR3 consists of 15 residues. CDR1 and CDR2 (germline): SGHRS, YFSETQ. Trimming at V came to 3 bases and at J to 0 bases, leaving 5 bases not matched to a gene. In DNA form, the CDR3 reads TGCGCCAGCAGCTCGCAGGGGACAGTGAACACTGAAGCTTTCTTT. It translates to CASSSQGTVNTEAFF. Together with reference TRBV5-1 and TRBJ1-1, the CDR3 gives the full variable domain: KAGVTQTPRYLIKTRGQQVTLSCSPISGHRSVSWYQQTPGQGLQFLFEYFSETQRNKGNFPGRFSGRQFSNSRSEMNVSTLELGDSALYLCASSSQGTVNTEAFFGQGTRLTVV.

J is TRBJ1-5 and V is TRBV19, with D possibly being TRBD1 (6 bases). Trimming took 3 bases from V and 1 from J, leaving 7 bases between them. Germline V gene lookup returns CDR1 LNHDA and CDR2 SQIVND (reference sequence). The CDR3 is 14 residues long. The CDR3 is CASSIQGSNQPQHF. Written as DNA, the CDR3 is TGTGCCAGTAGTATTCAGGGGAGCAATCAGCCCCAGCATTTT.

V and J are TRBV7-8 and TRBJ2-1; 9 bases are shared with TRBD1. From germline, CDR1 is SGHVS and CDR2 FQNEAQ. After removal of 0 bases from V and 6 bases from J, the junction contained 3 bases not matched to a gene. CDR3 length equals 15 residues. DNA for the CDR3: TGTGCCAGCAGCTTAGCTGGACAGGGGCCCAATGAGCAGTTCTTC. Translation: CASSLAGQGPNEQFF.

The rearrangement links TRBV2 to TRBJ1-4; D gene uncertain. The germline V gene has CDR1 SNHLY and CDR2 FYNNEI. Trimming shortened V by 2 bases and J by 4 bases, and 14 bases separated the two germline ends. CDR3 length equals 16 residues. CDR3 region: CASSESEGRLNEKLFF. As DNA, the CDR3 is TGTGCCAGCAGTGAATCGGAGGGCCGGCTTAATGAAAAACTGTTTTTT.

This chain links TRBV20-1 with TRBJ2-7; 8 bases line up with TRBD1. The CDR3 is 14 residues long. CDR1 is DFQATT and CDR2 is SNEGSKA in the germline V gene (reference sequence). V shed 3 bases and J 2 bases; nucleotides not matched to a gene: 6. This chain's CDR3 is CSASSGQGAYEQYF. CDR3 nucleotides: TGCAGTGCTAGTTCCGGACAGGGCGCCTACGAGCAGTACTTC.

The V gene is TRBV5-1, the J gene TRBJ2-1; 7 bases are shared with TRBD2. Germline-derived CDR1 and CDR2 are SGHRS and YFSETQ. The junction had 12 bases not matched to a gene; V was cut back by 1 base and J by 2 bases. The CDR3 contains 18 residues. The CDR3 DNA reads TGCGCCAGCAGCTTGTGGCGTGGGCAGCGGGATACCTACAATGAGCAGTTCTTC. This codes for CASSLWRGQRDTYNEQFF.

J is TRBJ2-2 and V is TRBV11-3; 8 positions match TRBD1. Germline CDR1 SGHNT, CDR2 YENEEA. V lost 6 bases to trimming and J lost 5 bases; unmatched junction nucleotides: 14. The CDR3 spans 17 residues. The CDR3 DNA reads TGTGCCAGCAGTCGATCCGGACAGGGCAGAATTACCGGGGAGCTGTTTTTT. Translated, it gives CASSRSGQGRITGELFF.

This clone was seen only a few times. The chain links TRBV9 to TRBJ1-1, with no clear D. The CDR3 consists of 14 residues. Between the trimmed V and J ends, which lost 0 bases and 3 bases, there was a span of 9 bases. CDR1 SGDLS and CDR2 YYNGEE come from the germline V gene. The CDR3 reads CASSVAPEDTEAFF. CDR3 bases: TGTGCCAGCAGCGTAGCGCCAGAGGACACTGAAGCTTTCTTT.

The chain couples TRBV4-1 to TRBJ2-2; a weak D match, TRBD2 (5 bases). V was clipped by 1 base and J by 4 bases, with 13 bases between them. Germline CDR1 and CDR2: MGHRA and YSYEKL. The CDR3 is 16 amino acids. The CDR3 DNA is TGCGCCAGCAGCCAAGGGCCGCTCGGGGTCACCGGGGAGCTGTTTTTT. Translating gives CASSQGPLGVTGELFF.

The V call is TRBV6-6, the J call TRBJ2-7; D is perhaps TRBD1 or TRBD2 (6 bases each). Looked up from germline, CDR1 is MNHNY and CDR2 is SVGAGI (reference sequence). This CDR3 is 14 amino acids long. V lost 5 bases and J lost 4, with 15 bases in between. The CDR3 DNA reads TGTGCCAGCAGTCAGGGGACTGCCCCATACGAGCAGTACTTC. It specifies CASSQGTAPYEQYF.

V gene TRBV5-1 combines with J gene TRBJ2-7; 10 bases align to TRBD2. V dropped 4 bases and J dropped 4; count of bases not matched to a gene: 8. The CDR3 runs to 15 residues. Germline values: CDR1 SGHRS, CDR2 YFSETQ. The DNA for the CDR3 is TGCGCCAGCAGCAGAGCGGGAGGGCCTAATTACGAGCAGTACTTC. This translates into CASSRAGGPNYEQYF. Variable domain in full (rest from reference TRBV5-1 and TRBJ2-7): KAGVTQTPRYLIKTRGQQVTLSCSPISGHRSVSWYQQTPGQGLQFLFEYFSETQRNKGNFPGRFSGRQFSNSRSEMNVSTLELGDSALYLCASSRAGGPNYEQYFGPGTRLTVT.

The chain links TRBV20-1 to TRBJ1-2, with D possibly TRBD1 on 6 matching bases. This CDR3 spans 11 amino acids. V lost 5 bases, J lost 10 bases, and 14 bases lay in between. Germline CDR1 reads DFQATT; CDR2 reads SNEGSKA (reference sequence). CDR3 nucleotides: TGCAGTGCTGCTACAGGGCTAATCTACACCTTC. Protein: CSAATGLIYTF.

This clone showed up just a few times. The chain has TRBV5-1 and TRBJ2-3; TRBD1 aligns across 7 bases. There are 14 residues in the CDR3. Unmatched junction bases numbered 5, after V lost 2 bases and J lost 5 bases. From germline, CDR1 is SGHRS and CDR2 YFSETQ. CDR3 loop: CASSFYPGGDTQYF. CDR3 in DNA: TGCGCCAGCAGCTTCTATCCAGGGGGAGATACGCAGTATTTT.